The present T cell receptor beta chain was sequenced within a study of vaccination effects on CD4 cells after COVID-19. The CDR3 has 12 amino acids. V lost 7 bases and J lost 10, with 11 bases in between. CDR1 MNHEY and CDR2 SVGAGI come from the germline V gene. The assay was immunoSEQ multiplex PCR, and TCRdb's table has in-frame clones only and misses some. This table has about 72,000 clones, roughly three quarters appearing once. An approximately nine-day culture period preceded the isolation of CD4+ T cells. In its sample, this clone was seen a few times. Its specificity is not known. Source: CD4+ T cells from PBMCs cultured without peptide, taken before COVID-19 vaccination. This clonotype was sampled from a human donor who received a COVID-19 vaccine. The J gene is TRBJ1-6, the V gene TRBV6-5; D not certain. The CDR3 is CASTRQVSPLHF. The CDR3 DNA is TGTGCCAGCACTAGACAAGTCTCACCCCTCCACTTT.